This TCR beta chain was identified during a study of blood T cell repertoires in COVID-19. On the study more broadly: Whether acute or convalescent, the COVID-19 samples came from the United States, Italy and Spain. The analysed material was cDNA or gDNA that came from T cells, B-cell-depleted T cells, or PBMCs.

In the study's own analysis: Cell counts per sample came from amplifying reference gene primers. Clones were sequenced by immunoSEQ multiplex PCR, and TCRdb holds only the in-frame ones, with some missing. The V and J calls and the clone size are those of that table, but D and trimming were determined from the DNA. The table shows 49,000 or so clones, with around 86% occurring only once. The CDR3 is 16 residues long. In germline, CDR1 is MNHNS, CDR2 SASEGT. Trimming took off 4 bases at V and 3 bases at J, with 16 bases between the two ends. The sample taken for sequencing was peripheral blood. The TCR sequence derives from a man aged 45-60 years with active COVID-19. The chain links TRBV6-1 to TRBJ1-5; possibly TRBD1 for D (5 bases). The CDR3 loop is CASSAKWGTYNQPQHF. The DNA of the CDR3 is TGTGCCAGCAGTGCCAAATGGGGGACTTACAATCAGCCCCAGCATTTT.